These T cell receptor beta chains were read from a single sample in a study of blood T cell repertoires in COVID-19. Clones were sequenced by immunoSEQ multiplex PCR, and TCRdb holds only the in-frame ones, with some missing. The repertoire has roughly 120,000 clones, about 88% of them found once; the top ten carry roughly 4.5%. Sequencing was carried out using peripheral blood. All receptors derive from a man between 60 and 70 years old with COVID-19, enrolled during active disease. Both conserved end residues are part of each CDR3. D genes are given only for firm matches. Clone size is not always given. Where it is, it says once, few, many or a class for expanded clones.

>NA|NA|TRBV10-3|TRBJ2-3
CAISDTVRTDTQYF
TGTGCCATCAGTGACACAGTTCGCACAGATACGCAGTATTTT
>NA|NA|TRBV27|TRBJ1-1
CASSLSGSTTEAFF
TGTGCCAGCAGTTTATCAGGTAGCACCACTGAAGCTTTCTTT
>NA|NA|TRBV12-3/TRBV12-4|TRBJ2-1
CASSLAGLEQFF
TGTGCCAGCAGTTTAGCGGGGCTGGAGCAGTTCTTC
>TRBD1|NA|TRBV2|TRBJ2-7
CASKGARQGNSNEQYF
TGTGCCAGCAAGGGGGCGCGACAGGGGAATAGTAACGAGCAGTACTTC
>TRBD1|NA|TRBV7-9|TRBJ2-7
CASSPYRDRGYEQYF
TGTGCCAGCAGCCCCTACCGGGACAGGGGCTACGAGCAGTACTTC
>NA|NA|TRBV19|TRBJ1-1
CASSIAVNTEAFF
TGTGCCAGTAGTATTGCAGTGAACACTGAAGCTTTCTTT
>TRBD1|NA|TRBV30|TRBJ1-2
CACEIAGGGLKRGYGYTF
TGTGCCTGCGAAATAGCGGGAGGGGGCCTGAAGAGGGGCTATGGCTACACCTTC
>NA|NA|TRBV7-3|TRBJ2-2
CATRWTANTGELFF
TGTGCCACCCGGTGGACAGCCAACACCGGGGAGCTGTTTTTT
>TRBD2|NA|TRBV7-3|TRBJ2-1
CASSLIAGLAGGSGNEQFF
TGTGCCAGCAGCTTAATTGCGGGACTAGCGGGAGGGTCGGGCAATGAGCAGTTCTTC
>TRBD1|NA|TRBV14|TRBJ1-2
CASSQDQGALNGYTF
TGTGCCAGCAGCCAAGATCAGGGGGCGCTTAATGGCTACACCTTC
>TRBD1|NA|TRBV5-1|TRBJ1-5
CASSLGTGGGQPQHF
TGCGCCAGCAGCCTCGGCACAGGGGGGGGACAGCCCCAGCATTTT
>TRBD1|NA|TRBV6-6|TRBJ2-1
CASNPTGGGGNEQFF
TGTGCCAGCAATCCTACAGGGGGTGGTGGCAATGAGCAGTTCTTC
>TRBD1|NA|TRBV3-1/TRBV3-2|TRBJ2-1
CASSPRGRQNEQFF
TGTGCCAGCAGCCCGAGGGGGCGTCAGAATGAGCAGTTCTTC
>NA|NA|TRBV9|TRBJ1-1
CASSVFRDMNTEAFF
TGTGCCAGCAGCGTGTTCAGGGATATGAACACTGAAGCTTTCTTT
>TRBD2|NA|TRBV5-1|TRBJ2-7
CASTASGTTYEQYF
TGCGCCAGCACGGCTAGCGGGACCACCTACGAGCAGTACTTC
>NA|NA|TRBV12-3/TRBV12-4|TRBJ1-4
CASSWNQGEKLFF
TGTGCCAGCAGTTGGAATCAGGGCGAAAAACTGTTTTTT
>NA|NA|TRBV28|TRBJ2-7
CASSPPGGYEQYF
TGTGCCAGCAGTCCCCCCGGCGGTTACGAGCAGTACTTC
>TRBD1|NA|TRBV7-9|TRBJ2-3
CASSNRDRDVADTQYF
TGTGCCAGCAGCAACCGGGACAGGGATGTCGCAGATACGCAGTATTTT
>NA|NA|TRBV4-1|TRBJ1-6
CASSVRSSYNSPLHF
TGCGCCAGCAGCGTTCGGAGCTCCTATAATTCACCCCTCCACTTT
>NA|NA|TRBV18|TRBJ2-7
CASSYGTDYEQYF
TGTGCCAGCTCATACGGGACTGACTACGAGCAGTACTTC
>NA|NA|TRBV5-6|TRBJ1-2
CASSLISPRGYTF
TGTGCCAGCAGCTTGATTTCTCCCCGGGGCTACACCTTC
>NA|NA|TRBV27|TRBJ2-5
CASSLRSQETQYF
TGTGCCAGCAGCTTGAGGTCCCAAGAGACCCAGTACTTC
>NA|NA|TRBV7-9|TRBJ1-1
CASSPVSGRLNTEAFF
TGTGCCAGCAGCCCAGTCTCAGGGCGCCTGAACACTGAAGCTTTCTTT
>TRBD2|NA|TRBV7-6|TRBJ2-7
CASSLSPASGRSAYEQYF
TGTGCCAGCAGCTTGAGTCCGGCTAGCGGGAGATCCGCCTACGAGCAGTACTTC
>TRBD1|NA|TRBV5-1|TRBJ1-3
CASSLGQGAYTIYF
TGCGCCAGCAGCTTGGGACAGGGGGCATACACCATATATTTT
>NA|NA|TRBV5-1|TRBJ2-7
CASSSTGNSYEQYF
TGCGCCAGCAGCAGCACAGGGAACTCCTACGAGCAGTACTTC
>NA|NA|TRBV9|TRBJ2-2
CASSSSSVATGELFF
TGTGCCAGCAGCTCCTCGAGCGTTGCCACCGGGGAGCTGTTTTTT
>TRBD2|NA|TRBV7-8|TRBJ2-7
CASSWRGLAAYEQYF
TGTGCCAGCAGCTGGAGGGGACTAGCGGCCTACGAGCAGTACTTC
>NA|NA|TRBV9|TRBJ2-3
CASSVKERTTSTDTQYF
TGTGCCAGCAGCGTAAAAGAAAGGACAACTAGCACAGATACGCAGTATTTT
>NA|NA|TRBV11-3|TRBJ2-7
CASSADTYEQYF
TGTGCCAGCAGCGCGGACACCTACGAGCAGTACTTC
>NA|NA|TRBV5-4|TRBJ2-2
CASSLPGLTGELFF
TGTGCCAGCAGCTTGCCGGGACTCACCGGGGAGCTGTTTTTT
>NA|NA|TRBV7-9|TRBJ1-1
CASSRGAGENTEAFF
TGTGCCAGCAGCCGAGGAGCAGGGGAGAACACTGAAGCTTTCTTT
>TRBD1|NA|TRBV28|TRBJ2-7
CASSFPGQGGSYEQYF
TGTGCCAGCAGTTTTCCGGGACAGGGTGGATCCTACGAGCAGTACTTC
>TRBD2|few|TRBV6-6|TRBJ2-1
CASSQPGGSGRRGNEQFF
TGTGCCAGCAGTCAGCCGGGCGGTAGCGGGAGACGGGGCAATGAGCAGTTCTTC
>NA|NA|TRBV7-2|TRBJ1-2
CASNRDGTNYGYTF
TGTGCCAGCAACAGGGACGGTACTAACTATGGCTACACCTTC
>TRBD2|NA|TRBV7-2|TRBJ2-2
CASSLDSLAGGAELFF
TGTGCCAGCAGCTTAGATTCCCTAGCGGGAGGAGCGGAGCTGTTTTTT
>TRBD1|NA|TRBV5-1|TRBJ2-7
CASSLQTTGISYEQYF
TGCGCCAGCAGCTTGCAGACGACAGGGATCTCCTACGAGCAGTACTTC
>NA|once|TRBV11-2|TRBJ2-5
CASSLGTAQETQYF
TGTGCCAGCAGCTTAGGCACTGCCCAAGAGACCCAGTACTTC
>NA|once|TRBV21-1|TRBJ2-5
CASSKVRDRGVGETQYF
TGTGCCAGCAGCAAAGTCCGGGACAGGGGGGTGGGAGAGACCCAGTACTTC
>TRBD1|NA|TRBV10-3|TRBJ1-2
CAIRDRSYGYTF
TGTGCCATCAGGGACAGGTCCTATGGCTACACCTTC
>NA|NA|TRBV28|TRBJ1-1
CASSPAQGLNTEAFF
TGTGCCAGCAGTCCAGCTCAGGGGCTGAACACTGAAGCTTTCTTT
>NA|NA|TRBV4-3|TRBJ2-7
CASSQDRGGPDEQYF
TGCGCCAGCAGCCAAGATCGTGGAGGGCCAGACGAGCAGTACTTC
>NA|NA|TRBV28|TRBJ2-7
CASSLRGPSYEQYF
TGTGCCAGCAGTTTAAGAGGCCCCTCCTACGAGCAGTACTTC
>NA|NA|TRBV12-5|TRBJ1-4
CASGSEGREKLFF
TGTGCTAGTGGCTCCGAGGGTCGTGAAAAACTGTTTTTT
>NA|NA|TRBV19|TRBJ2-3
CASSNREADTQYF
TGTGCCAGTAGTAACAGGGAAGCAGATACGCAGTATTTT
>NA|NA|TRBV5-1|TRBJ1-5
CASSSEGLSNQPQHF
TGCGCCAGCAGCTCGGAGGGCCTCAGCAATCAGCCCCAGCATTTT
>TRBD1|once|TRBV4-2|TRBJ2-3
CASSDRGQGLSTDTQYF
TGTGCCAGCAGCGACAGGGGGCAGGGATTAAGCACAGATACGCAGTATTTT
>NA|NA|TRBV27|TRBJ2-1
CASGSGAGSGSYNEQFF
TGTGCCAGCGGCTCCGGTGCGGGTTCAGGCTCCTACAATGAGCAGTTCTTC
>TRBD2|NA|TRBV9|TRBJ2-1
CASSLSGLVHEQFF
TGTGCCAGCAGCCTCTCGGGACTAGTCCATGAGCAGTTCTTC
>NA|NA|TRBV27|TRBJ2-3
CASSRAGSTDTQYF
TGTGCCAGCAGTCGGGCGGGCAGCACAGATACGCAGTATTTT
>TRBD2|once|TRBV4-1|TRBJ2-7
CASSHPYGRDSFYEQYF
TGCGCCAGCAGCCATCCCTACGGGAGGGATTCGTTTTACGAGCAGTACTTC